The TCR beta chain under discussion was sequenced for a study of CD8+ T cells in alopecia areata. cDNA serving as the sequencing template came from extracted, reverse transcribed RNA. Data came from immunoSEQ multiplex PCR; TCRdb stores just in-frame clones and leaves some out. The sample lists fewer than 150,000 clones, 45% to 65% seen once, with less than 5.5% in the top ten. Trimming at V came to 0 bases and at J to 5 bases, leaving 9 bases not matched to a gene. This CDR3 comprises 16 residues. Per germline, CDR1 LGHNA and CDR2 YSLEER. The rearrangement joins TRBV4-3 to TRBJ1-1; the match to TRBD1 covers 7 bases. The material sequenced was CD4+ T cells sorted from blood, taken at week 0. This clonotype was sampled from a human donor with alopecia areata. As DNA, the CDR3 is TGCGCCAGCAGCCAAGACGGGGACAGTGTATTAACTGAAGCTTTCTTT. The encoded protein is CASSQDGDSVLTEAFF.